Listed below are T cell receptor beta chains from one sample, sequenced in a study of radiation and T cells in renal cell carcinoma. The protocol was immunoSEQ multiplex PCR, while the TCRdb copy is restricted to in-frame clones and leaves out a portion. Of 120,000 to 150,000 clones listed, roughly nine tenths were seen once; the top ten hold 4.1%. Sequenced here: blood, sampled from a patient whose treatment included radiotherapy and nephrectomy. The receptor set was obtained from an older woman with renal cell carcinoma. Both conserved end residues are part of each CDR3. D genes are given only for firm matches. Clone size appears in some rows only: once, few, many, or a class for an expanded clone.

cdr3_nt: TGTGCCAGCAGCTCATGGAAGGTAGCGGGGGGGCAGGAGCAGTTCTTC
cdr3_aa: CASSSWKVAGGQEQFF
clone_size: .
j_call: TRBJ2-1
v_call: TRBV5-6
d_call: TRBD2

cdr3_nt: TGTGCCAGCAGTGAGAGGGAGTGGGCTTTCTTT
cdr3_aa: CASSEREWAFF
clone_size: .
j_call: TRBJ1-1
v_call: TRBV28
d_call: .

cdr3_nt: TGTGCCACGCAAGTCAGGGGGCGAACCGGGGAGCTGTTTTTT
cdr3_aa: CATQVRGRTGELFF
clone_size: .
j_call: TRBJ2-2
v_call: TRBV2
d_call: TRBD1

cdr3_nt: TGTGCCAGCAGCCCCCGGACCGGCACCGGGGAGCTGTTTTTT
cdr3_aa: CASSPRTGTGELFF
clone_size: .
j_call: TRBJ2-2
v_call: TRBV5-6
d_call: .

cdr3_nt: TGTGCCAGCAGCTTGTTTGGGTACGCCGAGACCCAGTACTTC
cdr3_aa: CASSLFGYAETQYF
clone_size: .
j_call: TRBJ2-5
v_call: TRBV5-6
d_call: .

cdr3_nt: TGTGCCAGCAGCGCCCCCCAGGGGTCGAGAGGAAACACCATATATTTT
cdr3_aa: CASSAPQGSRGNTIYF
clone_size: .
j_call: TRBJ1-3
v_call: TRBV9
d_call: .

cdr3_nt: TGTGCCAGCAGCGTAGGGACAGGCGATTATGGCTACACCTTC
cdr3_aa: CASSVGTGDYGYTF
clone_size: .
j_call: TRBJ1-2
v_call: TRBV9
d_call: TRBD1

cdr3_nt: TGTGCCAGCAAAAGCGGGGGTAACTCCTACGAGCAGTACTTC
cdr3_aa: CASKSGGNSYEQYF
clone_size: .
j_call: TRBJ2-7
v_call: TRBV2
d_call: TRBD2

cdr3_nt: TGTGCCAGCAGTTATAGGGCAAAAGAGACCCAGTACTTC
cdr3_aa: CASSYRAKETQYF
clone_size: .
j_call: TRBJ2-5
v_call: TRBV6-5
d_call: .

cdr3_nt: TGCGCCAGCAGCTTGGCCCGACAGGGGATAGGCACAGATACGCAGTATTTT
cdr3_aa: CASSLARQGIGTDTQYF
clone_size: .
j_call: TRBJ2-3
v_call: TRBV5-1
d_call: TRBD1

cdr3_nt: TGTGCCAGCAGTTTAGCCTACGAGCAGTACTTC
cdr3_aa: CASSLAYEQYF
clone_size: .
j_call: TRBJ2-7
v_call: TRBV28
d_call: .

cdr3_nt: TGCAGTGCCGCAACCTACAATGAGCAGTTCTTC
cdr3_aa: CSAATYNEQFF
clone_size: .
j_call: TRBJ2-1
v_call: TRBV20-1
d_call: .

cdr3_nt: TGTGCCAGCTCACCACTACCCCAGGGGGCCCGCTACAATGAGCAGTTCTTC
cdr3_aa: CASSPLPQGARYNEQFF
clone_size: once
j_call: TRBJ2-1
v_call: TRBV18
d_call: TRBD1

cdr3_nt: TGCGCCAGCAGCTTGCCTAGCGGGGGGACGAACACCGGGGAGCTGTTTTTT
cdr3_aa: CASSLPSGGTNTGELFF
clone_size: .
j_call: TRBJ2-2
v_call: TRBV5-1
d_call: TRBD2